Each of the 27 T cell receptor beta chains below was sequenced from the same sample in a study of T-cell reconstitution after alpha-beta-depleted transplantation in children. The TCRbeta library was prepared with unique molecular identifiers. TCRdb used MiXCR to reprocess the PCR reads, holding one entry per CDR3 protein. The table shows 900,000 or so distinct CDR3 sequences, with about 15% occurring only once. Sequencing used PBMCs, mostly from graft donor cells, obtained 360 days after TCRalphabeta/CD19-depleted stem cell transplant. Receptors were obtained from a male patient younger than 18 who had a stem cell transplant for acute lymphoblastic leukemia, so the T cells may come from the graft donor.

V is TRBV20-1 and J is TRBJ2-7; 9 nucleotides align to TRBD2. Germline loops: CDR1 DFQATT, CDR2 SNEGSKA (reference sequence). J was trimmed by 2 bases and V by 5 bases; bases with no gene match: 4. The CDR3 is 13 residues long. Here the CDR3 reads CSAETSGAYEQYF. DNA of the CDR3: TGCAGTGCTGAGACTAGCGGAGCCTACGAGCAGTACTTC.

The rearrangement links TRBV18 to TRBJ2-7; no clear D gene. V shed 2 bases and J shed 5 bases, with 13 bases lying between them. This CDR3 spans 14 amino acids. Germline CDR1 is KGHSH and CDR2 is LQKENI. The CDR3 DNA is TGTGCCAGCTCACCAGGGCTTCCTACCCACGAGCAGTACTTC. Protein product: CASSPGLPTHEQYF. Full variable domain (outside the CDR3, taken from reference TRBV18 and TRBJ2-7): NAGVMQNPRHLVRRRGQEARLRCSPMKGHSHVYWYRQLPEEGLKFMVYLQKENIIDESGMPKERFSAEFPKEGPSILRIQQVVRGDSAAYFCASSPGLPTHEQYFGPGTRLTVT.

In its sample, this clonotype was seen a few times. The genes are TRBV5-1 and TRBJ2-5, with unresolved D. CDR3 size: 13 residues. Between the trimmed V and J ends, which lost 6 bases and 1 base, there was a span of 10 bases. Germline lookup yields CDR1 SGHRS and CDR2 YFSETQ. The CDR3 reads CASNRASQETQYF. The CDR3 DNA reads as TGCGCCAGCAATCGGGCTTCCCAAGAGACCCAGTACTTC.

Many counts were recorded for this clonotype. The chain has TRBV5-1 and TRBJ2-3; tentative D call: TRBD2 (5 bases). CDR3 length equals 16 residues. Germline CDR1 and CDR2: SGHRS and YFSETQ. Trimming left V 4 bases short and J 4 bases short, with 19 bases between. The CDR3 DNA is TGCGCCAGCAGCGCCATGTGGGCTCCCGGGGCAGATACGCAGTATTTT. Amino acids: CASSAMWAPGADTQYF. The full variable domain, its missing parts supplied by reference TRBV5-1 and TRBJ2-3, is KAGVTQTPRYLIKTRGQQVTLSCSPISGHRSVSWYQQTPGQGLQFLFEYFSETQRNKGNFPGRFSGRQFSNSRSEMNVSTLELGDSALYLCASSAMWAPGADTQYFGPGTRLTVL.

This clonotype was picked up many times. The chain carries TRBV14 and TRBJ2-3; D gene uncertain. Germline-derived CDR1 and CDR2 are SGHDN and FVKESK. V was shortened by 1 base and J by 3 bases, with 5 bases between the two germline ends. CDR3 length: 13 amino acids. CDR3 sequence reads: CASSQVLTDTQYF. The CDR3 DNA follows: TGTGCCAGCAGCCAAGTATTAACAGATACGCAGTATTTT.

This clonotype was seen at least ten times. V is TRBV2 and J is TRBJ2-2; D perhaps matches TRBD1 (6 bases). CDR3 size: 15 residues. Deletions cut 7 bases from V and 0 bases from J, with 12 bases between. Per germline, CDR1 SNHLY and CDR2 FYNNEI. The CDR3 loop reads CASKTAGANTGELFF. As DNA, the CDR3 is TGTGCCAGCAAAACGGCAGGGGCGAACACCGGGGAGCTGTTTTTT.

The V and J genes are TRBV12-3 or TRBV12-4 and TRBJ2-3, with TRBD1 identical over 11 bases. J gave up 4 bases and V 2 bases, and 2 bases lay outside the gene matches. This CDR3 region has 15 residues. CDR3 sequence (DNA): TGTGCCAGCAGTTTAAGGACAGGGGGCCCAGATACGCAGTATTTT. Its translation: CASSLRTGGPDTQYF.

The genes are TRBV2 and TRBJ2-1; TRBD2 is a possible D gene (5 bases). CDR3 length: 15 amino acids. V lost 4 bases and J lost 2, with 12 bases in between. The germline gives CDR1 SNHLY, CDR2 FYNNEI. CDR3 in amino acids: CASSAQRLPYNEQFF. CDR3 coding DNA: TGTGCCAGCAGTGCTCAGCGGCTTCCCTACAATGAGCAGTTCTTC.

This clonotype was seen a few times. The gene calls are TRBV20-1 and TRBJ2-1, with D perhaps TRBD2 (7 bases). V was shortened by 3 bases and J by 6 bases, with 15 bases between the two germline ends. The CDR3 totals 14 residues. Germline V gene lookup returns CDR1 DFQATT and CDR2 SNEGSKA (reference sequence). The CDR3: CSASPGGGGNEQFF. The CDR3 nucleotides are TGCAGTGCTAGCCCGGGGGGCGGGGGCAATGAGCAGTTCTTC.

The CDR3 nucleotides are TGTGCCAGCAGCTTGGGTCCAGGGGGCTTCGAGCAGTACTTC. Protein: CASSLGPGGFEQYF. This rearrangement joins TRBV5-8 to TRBJ2-7; the match to TRBD1 covers 8 bases. J gave up 6 bases and V 0 bases, and 5 bases lay outside the gene matches. Germline V lookup: CDR1 SGHTS, CDR2 YDEGEE. The CDR3 covers 14 residues.

Only a few counts were recorded for this clonotype. The rearrangement uses TRBV20-1 and TRBJ1-3; D is unclear. The length of the CDR3 is 13 residues. Germline lookup yields CDR1 DFQATT and CDR2 SNEGSKA (reference sequence). Trimming stripped 0 bases from V and 11 bases from J, with 14 bases between. The CDR3 DNA is TGCAGTGCTAGAGATCTCGCGGGCTATGCCATATATTTT. This translates into CSARDLAGYAIYF.

This clonotype occurred a few times. The chain uses TRBV7-6 and TRBJ2-1; no definite D call. Trimming pared 1 base from V and 9 bases from J, leaving 7 bases between. This CDR3 contains 12 residues. Germline CDR1 reads SGHVS; CDR2 reads FNYEAQ. In DNA form, the CDR3 reads TGTGCCAGCAGCTTAGGTACGCTTGAGCAGTTCTTC. Residues: CASSLGTLEQFF.

This clonotype was seen once. V and J are TRBV27 and TRBJ2-2, with 8 bases lining up with TRBD2. This CDR3 region has 16 residues. J gave up 5 bases and V 6 bases, and 11 bases lay outside the gene matches. Germline V gene data show CDR1 as MNHEY and CDR2 as SMNVEV (reference sequence). CDR3 nucleotides: TGTGCCAGCAGGCGTGAAGCGGGAGAAAAGACCGGGGAGCTGTTTTTT. It yields the protein CASRREAGEKTGELFF.

This clonotype was seen a handful of times. This chain joins TRBV12-3 or TRBV12-4 and TRBJ2-2; tentative D call: TRBD1 (6 bases). This CDR3 spans 14 amino acids. V lost 7 bases and J 1 base, leaving 10 bases between the germline ends. The DNA for the CDR3 is TGTGCCAGCAAGCCGGGACAGAACACCGGGGAGCTGTTTTTT. It codes for CASKPGQNTGELFF.

This clonotype was seen more than once but under ten times. The V gene is TRBV5-6, the J gene TRBJ2-2; no definite D call. V shed 2 bases and J shed 4 bases, with 18 bases lying between them. CDR1 SGHDT and CDR2 YYEEEE come from the germline V gene. The CDR3 is made up of 17 amino acids. CDR3 protein: CASSLPVGSFITGELFF. Written as DNA, the CDR3 is TGTGCCAGCAGCTTACCGGTCGGCAGCTTTATCACCGGGGAGCTGTTTTTT.

The chain joins TRBV25-1 to TRBJ2-7; 7 bases are shared with TRBD1. V was clipped by 2 bases and J by 11 bases; unmatched bases: 3. The CDR3 sequence is 11 residues long. Looked up from germline, CDR1 is MGHDK and CDR2 is SYGVNS. The CDR3 region is CASSEDRAEYF. The CDR3 DNA sequence: TGTGCCAGCAGTGAAGACAGGGCGGAGTACTTC.

This chain joins TRBV6-5 and TRBJ2-2; possibly TRBD1 for D (5 bases). Between the trimmed V and J ends, which lost 0 bases and 1 base, there was a span of 9 bases. The CDR3 covers 16 residues. Germline-derived CDR1 and CDR2 are MNHEY and SVGAGI. The CDR3 sequence: CASSYSVRVNTGELFF. CDR3 coding DNA: TGTGCCAGCAGTTACTCAGTCAGGGTGAACACCGGGGAGCTGTTTTTT.

The chain couples TRBV12-3 or TRBV12-4 to TRBJ2-1; 10 bases are shared with TRBD2. The CDR3 contains 14 residues. With V trimmed by 3 bases and J by 8 bases, 4 bases remained unmatched. The CDR3 here is CASSFSGRRDEQFF. As DNA, the CDR3 is TGTGCCAGCAGTTTTAGCGGGAGGCGGGATGAGCAGTTCTTC.

In its sample, this clonotype was seen many times. The V gene is TRBV2, the J gene TRBJ2-1; TRBD2 aligns across 10 bases. Trimming cost V 4 bases and J 8 bases; bases outside gene matches: 5. Germline V gives CDR1 SNHLY, CDR2 FYNNEI. This CDR3 is 14 amino acids long. DNA for the CDR3: TGTGCCAGCAGTGTCCAGCGGGAGGGAGATGAGCAGTTCTTC. Amino acid sequence: CASSVQREGDEQFF.

This clonotype was recorded a few times. The V call is TRBV11-3, the J call TRBJ2-5; 7 bases agree with TRBD2. V lost 3 bases to trimming and J lost 1 base; unmatched junction nucleotides: 5. CDR3 length: 15 amino acids. CDR1 and CDR2 (germline): SGHNT, YENEEA. The chain's CDR3 is CASSFSAGAQETQYF. DNA for the CDR3: TGTGCCAGCAGCTTCTCTGCGGGAGCCCAAGAGACCCAGTACTTC.

At least ten counts were recorded for this clonotype. The chain has TRBV20-1 and TRBJ1-5; D possibly corresponds to TRBD1 (5 bases). Germline values: CDR1 DFQATT, CDR2 SNEGSKA (reference sequence). V shed 2 bases and J shed 0 bases, with 11 bases lying between them. The CDR3 length is 15 residues. The CDR3 sequence is CSARPRVYSNQPQHF. CDR3 in DNA: TGCAGTGCTAGACCCAGGGTCTATAGCAATCAGCCCCAGCATTTT.

This clonotype has just a few counts. One junction end disagrees with the germline gene, perhaps due to a read error. The chain joins TRBV6-2 or TRBV6-3 to TRBJ2-4; a weak D match, TRBD1 (6 bases). Germline CDR1 MNHEY, CDR2 SVGEGT. This CDR3 comprises 14 residues. The CDR3 sequence: CASSTGNLKDIQYF. The CDR3 DNA follows: TGTGCCAGCAGTACAGGGAACCTCAAAGACATTCAGTACTTC.

J is TRBJ1-5 and V is TRBV6-1; 7 positions match TRBD1. The germline CDR1 and CDR2 sequences are MNHNS and SASEGT. V lost 8 bases, J lost 0 bases, and 7 bases stayed unmatched. CDR3 length equals 15 residues. CDR3: CASVRGSYSNQPQHF. The CDR3 nucleotides are TGTGCCAGCGTCAGGGGGAGTTATAGCAATCAGCCCCAGCATTTT.

This chain joins TRBV6-1 and TRBJ2-1, with D uncertain. CDR3 length equals 19 residues. The V and J ends lost 2 bases and 5 bases respectively, with 25 bases between them. Germline assignment: CDR1 MNHNS and CDR2 SASEGT. DNA of the CDR3: TGTGCCAGCAGTGAAATCCCCAACCGTCGATTCCCGATTAACAATGAGCAGTTCTTC. This encodes CASSEIPNRRFPINNEQFF.

This clonotype was seen a few times. The rearrangement links TRBV18 to TRBJ2-7, with TRBD2 matching over 7 bases. This CDR3 comprises 14 residues. With 6 bases clipped from V and 0 bases from J, the junction kept 5 bases outside the gene matches. Germline CDR1 reads KGHSH; CDR2 reads LQKENI. CDR3 sequence (DNA): TGTGCCAGCTCCGTCGGGACTAACTCCTACGAGCAGTACTTC. Translation: CASSVGTNSYEQYF.

The chain uses TRBV20-1 and TRBJ1-6; D gene unclear. This CDR3 is built from 13 residues. From germline, CDR1 is DFQATT and CDR2 SNEGSKA (reference sequence). V lost 0 bases and J lost 7, with 7 bases in between. The DNA for the CDR3 is TGCAGTGCTAGAGATCCGAGCAATTCACCCCTCCACTTT. Protein: CSARDPSNSPLHF.

V usage is TRBV7-9 and J usage is TRBJ2-2; 12 bases match TRBD2. V lost 7 bases, J lost 4 bases, and 7 bases stayed unmatched. This CDR3 has 16 amino acids. Germline V gene lookup returns CDR1 SEHNR and CDR2 FQNEAQ (reference sequence). This chain's CDR3 is CASNLAGGPFTGELFF. The CDR3 DNA sequence: TGTGCCAGCAACCTAGCGGGAGGGCCCTTCACCGGGGAGCTGTTTTTT.